One T cell receptor (beta chain) is described in this entry. Which antigen it targets is not known. Base qualities were left out, and no much larger clone turns up one base away. The junction shows trimming of 3 bases on V and 2 bases on J, and the gene matches do not reach 11 bases of it. Via the germline V gene, CDR1 is KGHSH and CDR2 LQKENI. From its cysteine to its phenylalanine, the CDR3 spans 17 amino acids. Of the read, only the CDR3 DNA is kept; its 51 bases are in frame from base 1. These data originate in a study of response to subunit inactivated influenza vaccine (dated by TCRdb to the late 2010s). For the study in its entirety: Deep quantitative T cell receptor repertoire profiling was used in the study to track responses to a trivalent subunit inactivated influenza vaccine.

The receptor library was made with RT-PCR. TCRdb lists the instrument as Illumina HiSeq 2500. TCRdb passed the public sequencing reads through fastp at Q25 and MiXCR, retaining productive beta sequences. Each entry merges the rows of one CDR3 protein and shows their most common DNA and genes. This sample is represented by roughly 700,000 distinct CDR3 sequences; about 15% of them were singletons. The ten largest clones add up to 5.5% to 7% of the sample. Here is what the overall study found, with its caveats: According to the authors, only a limited number of new T cells may be recruited by each seasonal influenza vaccination.

The input for sequencing was PBMCs from blood, taken roughly 15 days before vaccination. Here the chain combines TRBV18 and TRBJ2-3; the central 7 bases match TRBD2. This TCR was sampled from a man in his fifties or sixties who received an inactivated influenza vaccine. Donor details come from another sample of the same person, matched by shared clones. Here the CDR3 is given as CASSPAGTTLNTDTQYF. The nucleotide sequence is given as TGTGCCAGCTCACCGGCTGGGACTACCCTTAACACAGATACGCAGTATTTT.